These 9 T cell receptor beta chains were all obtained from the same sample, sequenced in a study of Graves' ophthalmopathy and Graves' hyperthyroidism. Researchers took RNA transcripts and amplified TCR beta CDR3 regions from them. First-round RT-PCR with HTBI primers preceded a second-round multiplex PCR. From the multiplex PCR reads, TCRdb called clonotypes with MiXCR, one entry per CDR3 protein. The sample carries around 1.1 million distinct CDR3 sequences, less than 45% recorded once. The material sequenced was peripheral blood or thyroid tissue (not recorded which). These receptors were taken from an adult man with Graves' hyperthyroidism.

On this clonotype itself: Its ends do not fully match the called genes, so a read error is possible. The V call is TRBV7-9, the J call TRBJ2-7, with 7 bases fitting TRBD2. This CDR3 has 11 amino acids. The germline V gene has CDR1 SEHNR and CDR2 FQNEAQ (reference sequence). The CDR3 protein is CASSPGRSECF. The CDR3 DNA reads TGTGCCAGCAGCCCCGGGAGGTCGGAGTGCTTC.

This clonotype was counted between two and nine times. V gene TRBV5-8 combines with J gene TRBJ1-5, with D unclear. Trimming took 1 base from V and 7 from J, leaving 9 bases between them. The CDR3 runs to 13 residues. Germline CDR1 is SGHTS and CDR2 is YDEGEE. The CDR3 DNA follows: TGTGCCAGCAGCTTGAATATGGGCCAGCCCCAGCATTTT. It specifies CASSLNMGQPQHF.

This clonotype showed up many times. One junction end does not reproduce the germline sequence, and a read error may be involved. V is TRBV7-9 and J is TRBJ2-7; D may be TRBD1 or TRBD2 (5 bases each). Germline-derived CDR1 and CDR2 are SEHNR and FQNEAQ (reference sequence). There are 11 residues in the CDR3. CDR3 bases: TGTGCCAGCAGCTCGTCCGGGGCCGAGGATTTC. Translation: CASSSSGAEDF.

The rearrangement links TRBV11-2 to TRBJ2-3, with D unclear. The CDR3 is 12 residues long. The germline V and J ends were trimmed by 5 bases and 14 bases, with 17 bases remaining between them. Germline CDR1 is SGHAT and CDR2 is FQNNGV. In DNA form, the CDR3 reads TGTGCCAGCAGCCCCCCTACAGTTCATCCGTATTTT. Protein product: CASSPPTVHPYF.

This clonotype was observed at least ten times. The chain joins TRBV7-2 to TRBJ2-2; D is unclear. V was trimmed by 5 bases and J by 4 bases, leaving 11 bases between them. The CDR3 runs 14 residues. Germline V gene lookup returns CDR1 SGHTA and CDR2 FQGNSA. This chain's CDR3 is CASSPRFSTGELFF. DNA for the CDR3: TGTGCCAGCAGCCCAAGATTCAGCACCGGGGAGCTGTTTTTT. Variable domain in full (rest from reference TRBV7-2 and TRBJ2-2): GAGVSQSPSNKVTEKGKDVELRCDPISGHTALYWYRQSLGQGLEFLIYFQGNSAPDKSGLPSDRFSAERTGGSVSTLTIQRTQQEDSAVYLCASSPRFSTGELFFGEGSRLTVL.

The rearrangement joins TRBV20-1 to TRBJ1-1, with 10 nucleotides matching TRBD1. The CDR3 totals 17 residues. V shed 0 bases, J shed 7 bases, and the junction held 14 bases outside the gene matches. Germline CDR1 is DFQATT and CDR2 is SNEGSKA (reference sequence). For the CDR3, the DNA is TGCAGTGCTAGAGATCGCCTCTCGGGACAGGGGTATCTTGAAGCTTTCTTT. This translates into CSARDRLSGQGYLEAFF.

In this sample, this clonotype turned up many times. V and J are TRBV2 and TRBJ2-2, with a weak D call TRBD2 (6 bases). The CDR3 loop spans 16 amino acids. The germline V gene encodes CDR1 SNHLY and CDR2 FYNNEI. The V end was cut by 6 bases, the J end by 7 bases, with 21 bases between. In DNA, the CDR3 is TGTGCCAGCAGAGCACCAGTCGGGGGTCAGGTCGGGGAGCTGTTTTTT. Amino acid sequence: CASRAPVGGQVGELFF.

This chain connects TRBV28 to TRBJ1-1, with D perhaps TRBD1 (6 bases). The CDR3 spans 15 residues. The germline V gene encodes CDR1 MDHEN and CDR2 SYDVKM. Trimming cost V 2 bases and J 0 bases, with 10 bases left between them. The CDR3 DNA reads TGTGCCAGCAGTTTACCGGACAGCTTGAACACTGAAGCTTTCTTT. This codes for CASSLPDSLNTEAFF. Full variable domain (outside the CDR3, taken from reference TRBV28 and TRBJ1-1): DVKVTQSSRYLVKRTGEKVFLECVQDMDHENMFWYRQDPGLGLRLIYFSYDVKMKEKGDIPEGYSVSREKKERFSLILESASTNQTSMYLCASSLPDSLNTEAFFGQGTRLTVV.

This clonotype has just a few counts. The DNA for the CDR3 is TGCGCCAGCAGCTTTACAGAACAAGAGACCCAGTACTTC. Translated: CASSFTEQETQYF. V gene TRBV5-1 combines with J gene TRBJ2-5, with D unresolved. This CDR3 region has 13 residues. Germline CDR1 and CDR2: SGHRS and YFSETQ. V was pared by 2 bases and J by 2 bases, with 7 bases between.